This TCR beta chain comes out of a study of blood T cell repertoires in COVID-19. Study in general: Spain, Italy and the United States supplied samples that represented acute and convalescent COVID-19. Sources were T cells, B-cell-depleted T cells, or PBMCs; the material itself was cDNA or gDNA.

Germline assignment: CDR1 SGHKS and CDR2 YYEKEE (reference sequence). V was trimmed by 1 base and J by 0 bases, leaving 8 bases between them. The CDR3 consists of 15 residues. Profiled with immunoSEQ multiplex PCR; TCRdb holds only in-frame clones, not every one. The sample yields around 130,000 clones, roughly four fifths seen once. The TCR comes from a human donor in a cohort sampled during active COVID-19. The gene calls are TRBV5-5 and TRBJ1-3; no clear D. Specimen: peripheral blood. This CDR3 reads CASSLIGSSGNTIYF. The CDR3 DNA follows: TGTGCCAGCAGCTTGATTGGCAGCTCTGGAAACACCATATATTTT.